A single sample gave rise to the 15 T cell receptor beta chains below, sequenced in a study of cytomegalovirus exposure and HLA in healthy donors. This PCR relied on a set of 60 Vbeta primers and 13 Jbeta primers. Assay used: immunoSEQ multiplex PCR; TCRdb lists only in-frame clones, some missing. The repertoire holds approximately 110,000 clones, with around four fifths as singletons. Sequencing used PBMCs. These TCRs come from a woman between 40 and 50 years old in good health and CMV-seropositive.

The chain joins TRBV5-1 to TRBJ2-1; 8 nucleotides agree with TRBD2. After removal of 0 bases from V and 4 bases from J, the junction contained 6 bases not matched to a gene. This CDR3 spans 16 amino acids. The germline CDR1 and CDR2 sequences are SGHRS and YFSETQ. The DNA for the CDR3 is TGCGCCAGCAGCTTGGTTTTGGCGGGAGGTTACAATGAGCAGTTCTTC. It encodes CASSLVLAGGYNEQFF.

The chain combines TRBV5-4 with TRBJ2-2, with TRBD1 matching 9 bases. Per the germline V gene, CDR1 is SGHNT and CDR2 is YYREEE (reference sequence). Losses at the gene ends were 1 base for V and 8 bases for J; bases not matched to a gene: 9. CDR3 length equals 16 residues. The CDR3 spells CASSLRPGQGTGELFF. The CDR3 DNA reads TGTGCCAGCAGCTTGCGTCCGGGACAGGGAACGGGGGAGCTGTTTTTT.

This chain joins TRBV4-1 and TRBJ1-3; 7 bases map to TRBD1. Germline trimming cut 3 bases from V and 4 bases from J; bases unmatched to any gene: 3. The germline gives CDR1 MGHRA, CDR2 YSYEKL. The CDR3 has 14 amino acids. The CDR3, as DNA: TGCGCCAGCAGCCACCCCAGGGGGGGAAACACCATATATTTT. Its protein is CASSHPRGGNTIYF.

V is TRBV5-1 and J is TRBJ2-7; tentative D call: TRBD1 (5 bases). Germline lookup yields CDR1 SGHRS and CDR2 YFSETQ. The CDR3 totals 15 residues. V dropped 0 bases and J dropped 2 bases, with 12 bases sitting between them. The CDR3, as DNA: TGCGCCAGCAGCTTGGGGCCAGGGCCCACCTACGAGCAGTACTTC. Its translation is CASSLGPGPTYEQYF.

The chain joins TRBV5-1 to TRBJ2-7; possible D gene TRBD1, 6 bases. This CDR3 spans 16 amino acids. The V gene's germline CDR1 is SGHRS and CDR2 YFSETQ. Trimming shortened V by 0 bases and J by 2 bases, and 15 bases separated the two germline ends. The CDR3 bases are TGCGCCAGCAGCTTGGAACCCCCCAGGGGAACCTACGAGCAGTACTTC. Amino acids: CASSLEPPRGTYEQYF.

This clone was recorded only once. V usage is TRBV28 and J usage is TRBJ2-7, with 10 bases lining up with TRBD1. Germline-derived CDR1 and CDR2 are MDHEN and SYDVKM. Losses at the gene ends were 6 bases for V and 2 bases for J; bases not matched to a gene: 4. CDR3 size: 14 residues. This chain's CDR3 is CASSGQGETYEQYF. The CDR3 region has the DNA TGTGCCAGCAGCGGACAGGGGGAGACCTACGAGCAGTACTTC.

This clone was detected once. The rearrangement joins TRBV28 to TRBJ2-7; TRBD2 might be the D (6 bases). This CDR3 has 14 residues. The V and J ends lost 3 bases and 0 bases respectively, with 9 bases between them. CDR1 is MDHEN and CDR2 is SYDVKM in the germline V gene. The CDR3 DNA follows: TGTGCCAGCAGTTTCGGGGGTAGCTCCTACGAGCAGTACTTC. Amino acids: CASSFGGSSYEQYF. The whole variable domain, remainder taken from reference TRBV28 and TRBJ2-7, is DVKVTQSSRYLVKRTGEKVFLECVQDMDHENMFWYRQDPGLGLRLIYFSYDVKMKEKGDIPEGYSVSREKKERFSLILESASTNQTSMYLCASSFGGSSYEQYFGPGTRLTVT.

Details on this clone: The germline gene is not matched at one end of the junction; a read error may be the cause. The chain recombines TRBV7-9 with TRBJ1-3; TRBD1 aligns across 11 bases. The CDR3 is 15 residues long. Germline values: CDR1 SEHNR, CDR2 FQNEAQ (reference sequence). DNA of the CDR3: TGTTCCAGCAGCTTGGGACAGGGGGATGGAAACACCATATATTTT. This gives the protein CSSSLGQGDGNTIYF. Full variable domain (missing parts from reference TRBV7-9 and TRBJ1-3): DTGVSQNPRHKITKRGQNVTFRCDPISEHNRLYWYRQTLGQGPEFLTYFQNEAQLEKSRLLSDRFSAERPKGSFSTLEIQRTEQGDSAMYLCSSSLGQGDGNTIYFGEGSWLTVV.

This chain connects TRBV11-2 to TRBJ2-3, with no clear D. This CDR3 is built from 13 residues. The germline V and J ends were trimmed by 8 bases and 0 bases, with 9 bases remaining between them. CDR1 and CDR2 (germline): SGHAT, FQNNGV. The CDR3 reads CASLHRSTDTQYF. The CDR3 DNA reads as TGTGCCAGCTTACATCGAAGCACAGATACGCAGTATTTT. The full variable domain, its missing parts supplied by reference TRBV11-2 and TRBJ2-3, is EAGVAQSPRYKIIEKRQSVAFWCNPISGHATLYWYQQILGQGPKLLIQFQNNGVVDDSQLPKDRFSAERLKGVDSTLKIQPAKLEDSAVYLCASLHRSTDTQYFGPGTRLTVL.

The chain links TRBV15 to TRBJ1-2; D not certain. The CDR3 has 17 residues. Trimming took off 1 base at V and 0 bases at J, with 15 bases between the two ends. CDR1 and CDR2 from the germline V gene are LNHNV and YYDKDF (reference sequence). CDR3 nucleotides: TGTGCCACCAGCAGAGCCGGGAAGAAAGGAGCTAACTATGGCTACACCTTC. Its translation: CATSRAGKKGANYGYTF.

This clone has a handful of counts. CDR3 bases: TGTGCCAGCAGTCCACGATACTACAGGACCCTCTCTGGAAACACCATATATTTT. Translated: CASSPRYYRTLSGNTIYF. The V and J genes are TRBV28 and TRBJ1-3; D perhaps matches TRBD1 (5 bases). Germline V gives CDR1 MDHEN, CDR2 SYDVKM. The CDR3 runs to 18 residues. V was pared by 5 bases and J by 0 bases, with 20 bases between. Full variable domain (missing parts from reference TRBV28 and TRBJ1-3): DVKVTQSSRYLVKRTGEKVFLECVQDMDHENMFWYRQDPGLGLRLIYFSYDVKMKEKGDIPEGYSVSREKKERFSLILESASTNQTSMYLCASSPRYYRTLSGNTIYFGEGSWLTVV.

The V and J genes are TRBV6-1 and TRBJ2-5; a possible D gene is TRBD1 (5 bases). Trimming stripped 8 bases from V and 2 bases from J, with 12 bases between. Germline assignment: CDR1 MNHNS and CDR2 SASEGT. CDR3 length equals 13 residues. The CDR3 protein is CASAGRPQETQYF. The CDR3, as DNA: TGTGCCAGCGCAGGGCGCCCACAAGAGACCCAGTACTTC.

The V gene is TRBV4-3, the J gene TRBJ1-4; the D is unclear. The CDR3 sequence is 16 residues long. Per the germline V gene, CDR1 is LGHNA and CDR2 is YSLEER. Trimming removed 6 bases at V and 0 bases at J, with 14 bases between. The CDR3 sequence: CASRGGPPATNEKLFF. As DNA, the CDR3 is TGCGCCAGCAGGGGTGGGCCGCCTGCAACTAATGAAAAACTGTTTTTT.

CDR3 coding DNA: TGTGCCAGCAGTTTGTTCGACAGGGCTAAAGCTACGGCTTTCTTT. Encoded protein: CASSLFDRAKATAFF. The rearrangement links TRBV5-6 to TRBJ1-1; 7 bases agree with TRBD1. The germline gives CDR1 SGHDT, CDR2 YYEEEE. The CDR3 length is 15 residues. Germline trimming cut 5 bases from V and 11 bases from J; bases unmatched to any gene: 18. Based on the CDR3 plus reference TRBV5-6 and TRBJ1-1, the full variable domain is DAGVTQSPTHLIKTRGQQVTLRCSPKSGHDTVSWYQQALGQGPQFIFQYYEEEERQRGNFPDRFSGHQFPNYSSELNVNALLLGDSALYLCASSLFDRAKATAFFGQGTRLTVV.

V and J are TRBV6-5 and TRBJ1-2; possible D gene TRBD1, 6 bases. V was clipped by 0 bases and J by 6 bases, with 14 bases between them. The CDR3 sequence is 15 residues long. Germline V gene data show CDR1 as MNHEY and CDR2 as SVGAGI. The CDR3 DNA sequence: TGTGCCAGCAGTTACTCGAGGGGGGGTTCGGATGGCTACACCTTC. It yields the protein CASSYSRGGSDGYTF.